Below are 17 T cell receptor beta chains sequenced from a single sample in a study of beta chain features in type 1 diabetes. Every isolated RNA sample was fully reverse transcribed, so sequencing captured expressed TCRB transcripts. TCRdb keeps only in-frame clones here, not all; method: immunoSEQ multiplex PCR. In the table there are over 300,000 clones, roughly 8% of which are singletons. Source material: central memory CD4+ T cells from blood. The receptors come from a woman younger than 35 in good health.

At least ten counts were recorded for this clone. The chain has TRBV2 and TRBJ2-3; D uncertain. This CDR3 is 13 amino acids long. With 6 bases removed from V and 6 bases from J, the gap between germline ends came to 13 bases. Germline values: CDR1 SNHLY, CDR2 FYNNEI. The CDR3 region has the DNA TGTGCCAGCAGCAGGCTTCTTGGGGATACGCAGTATTTT. Translated, it gives CASSRLLGDTQYF.

This clone has just a few counts. The chain employs TRBV5-1 and TRBJ1-4; D uncertain. Germline CDR1 is SGHRS and CDR2 is YFSETQ. V was trimmed by 4 bases and J by 3 bases, leaving 16 bases between them. The CDR3 spans 16 residues. CDR3 sequence: CASSPPTGSANEKLFF. In DNA form, the CDR3 reads TGCGCCAGCAGCCCACCCACGGGCAGCGCTAATGAAAAACTGTTTTTT.

CDR3 sequence: CAISESNEQFF. In DNA, the CDR3 is TGTGCCATCAGTGAGTCCAATGAGCAGTTCTTC. V and J are TRBV10-3 and TRBJ2-1; D gene unclear. Germline assignment: CDR1 ENHRY and CDR2 SYGVKD. Trimming pared 0 bases from V and 6 bases from J, leaving 0 bases between. CDR3 length equals 11 residues.

Many counts were recorded for this clone. This chain links TRBV7-9 with TRBJ2-5; D not resolved. Between the trimmed V and J ends, which lost 0 bases and 9 bases, there was a span of 11 bases. Germline CDR1 and CDR2: SEHNR and FQNEAQ (reference sequence). This CDR3 has 13 residues. CDR3 nucleotide sequence: TGTGCCAGCAGCTTAGCTCTGTACGAACCCCAGTACTTC. Its protein product is CASSLALYEPQYF. Based on the CDR3 plus reference TRBV7-9 and TRBJ2-5, the full variable domain is DTGVSQNPRHKITKRGQNVTFRCDPISEHNRLYWYRQTLGQGPEFLTYFQNEAQLEKSRLLSDRFSAERPKGSFSTLEIQRTEQGDSAMYLCASSLALYEPQYFGPGTRLLVL.

This rearrangement joins TRBV2 to TRBJ2-6, with D perhaps TRBD1 or TRBD2 (5 bases each). Per germline, CDR1 SNHLY and CDR2 FYNNEI. This CDR3 region has 16 residues. Trimming shortened V by 2 bases and J by 4 bases, and 12 bases separated the two germline ends. For the CDR3, the DNA is TGTGCCAGCAGTGAATATAGAGGGGAGGGGGCCAACGTCCTGACTTTC. It yields the protein CASSEYRGEGANVLTF. Supplemented by reference TRBV2 and TRBJ2-6, the full variable domain reads EPEVTQTPSHQVTQMGQEVILRCVPISNHLYFYWYRQILGQKVEFLVSFYNNEISEKSEIFDDQFSVERPDGSNFTLKIRSTKLEDSAMYFCASSEYRGEGANVLTFGAGSRLTVL.

On this clone itself: It differs at one base from a far larger clone, so likely a read error. The chain uses TRBV7-3 and TRBJ2-2; the D is unclear. Germline V lookup: CDR1 SGHTA, CDR2 FQGTGA. Deletions cut 2 bases from V and 5 bases from J, with 6 bases between. The CDR3 extends over 13 amino acids. The CDR3 coding sequence is TGTGCCAGCAGCTTATCCACTACCGGGGAGCTGTTTTTT. Encoded protein: CASSLSTTGELFF. Combining the CDR3 with reference TRBV7-3 and TRBJ2-2 gives the whole variable domain GAGVSQTPSNKVTEKGKYVELRCDPISGHTALYWYRQSLGQGPEFLIYFQGTGAADDSGLPNDRFFAVRPEGSVSTLKIQRTERGDSAVYLCASSLSTTGELFFGEGSRLTVL.

This clone showed up just a few times. This rearrangement joins TRBV7-9 to TRBJ2-5; the D gene is possibly TRBD1 (5 bases). V dropped 5 bases and J dropped 1 base, with 17 bases sitting between them. CDR1 and CDR2 from the germline V gene are SEHNR and FQNEAQ (reference sequence). The CDR3 loop spans 16 amino acids. The CDR3 loop is CASSKRSLRVQETQYF. The CDR3 DNA follows: TGTGCCAGCAGCAAACGATCCCTCAGGGTCCAAGAGACCCAGTACTTC.

The chain has TRBV7-3 and TRBJ2-2; D not certain. Trimming stripped 1 base from V and 5 bases from J, with 8 bases between. This CDR3 has 14 amino acids. The germline V gene has CDR1 SGHTA and CDR2 FQGTGA. CDR3 sequence: CASSLSFKTGELFF. The CDR3 nucleotides are TGTGCCAGCAGCTTAAGCTTTAAAACCGGGGAGCTGTTTTTT.

The chain recombines TRBV7-2 with TRBJ2-5, with D possibly being TRBD1 (5 bases). The V gene lost 3 bases and the J gene lost 4 bases, with 12 bases spanning the gap. The CDR3 spans 14 residues. Germline V gene sequence: CDR1 SGHTA, CDR2 FQGNSA. CDR3 in DNA: TGTGCCAGCAGCTTCGGTCAGGGTGTAGAGACCCAGTACTTC. This encodes CASSFGQGVETQYF.

This chain connects TRBV6-6 to TRBJ2-6; a possible D gene is TRBD2 (5 bases). Germline lookup yields CDR1 MNHNY and CDR2 SVGAGI (reference sequence). The CDR3 has 15 amino acids. Trimming took 5 bases from V and 2 from J, leaving 10 bases between them. CDR3 amino acids: CASSLPRAGANVLTF. CDR3 in DNA: TGTGCCAGCAGTCTACCGAGGGCTGGGGCCAACGTCCTGACTTTC.

The rearrangement uses TRBV7-2 and TRBJ2-7; 10 bases fit TRBD1. This CDR3 is built from 15 residues. The germline V gene has CDR1 SGHTA and CDR2 FQGNSA. Trimming cost V 1 base and J 6 bases; bases outside gene matches: 6. Here the CDR3 reads CASSLVWDRGAEQYF. The CDR3 DNA is TGTGCCAGCAGCTTAGTATGGGACAGGGGTGCCGAGCAGTACTTC.

The chain recombines TRBV4-3 with TRBJ1-2; D gene uncertain. V was cut by 0 bases and J by 4 bases, with 12 bases left in between. The germline V gene has CDR1 LGHNA and CDR2 YSLEER. This CDR3 is built from 15 residues. DNA for the CDR3: TGCGCCAGCAGCCAAGAGACACGAGCCACCTATGGCTACACCTTC. Amino acids: CASSQETRATYGYTF.

V and J are TRBV6-6 and TRBJ2-6; 8 bases are a match to TRBD1. Germline V gene lookup returns CDR1 MNHNY and CDR2 SVGAGI (reference sequence). V lost 6 bases and J lost 2; bases outside the gene matches: 6. This CDR3 contains 16 residues. CDR3 nucleotide sequence: TGTGCCAGCAGGCCTTTGGACAGGGCTGGGGCCAACGTCCTGACTTTC. This encodes CASRPLDRAGANVLTF.

V is TRBV28 and J is TRBJ1-5, with D unresolved. This CDR3 comprises 14 residues. The V end lost 2 bases, the J end lost 7 bases, and 12 bases lay between the germline ends. Germline V gene lookup returns CDR1 MDHEN and CDR2 SYDVKM. This chain's CDR3 is CASSLVGSEQPQHF. The CDR3 region has the DNA TGTGCCAGCAGTTTAGTGGGGTCGGAACAGCCCCAGCATTTT.

This clone was found a few times. The chain is built from TRBV28 and TRBJ2-1; TRBD1 matches at 9 bases. Per the germline V gene, CDR1 is MDHEN and CDR2 is SYDVKM. V lost 5 bases, J lost 6 bases, and 11 bases stayed unmatched. CDR3 size: 16 residues. CDR3 sequence (DNA): TGTGCCAGCAGTCCTATAGGGACAGGGACTGCCAATGAGCAGTTCTTC. It codes for CASSPIGTGTANEQFF.

The chain uses TRBV21-1 and TRBJ1-2. TRBV21-1 is noted as a pseudogene. The CDR3 runs to 15 residues. The CDR3 DNA sequence: TGTGCCAGCAGCAAAGGACGCGGGGGGGACTATGGCTACACCTTC. This codes for CASSKGRGGDYGYTF.

This clone was observed a single time. J is TRBJ2-3 and V is TRBV19; a weak D match, TRBD1 (6 bases). Per the germline V gene, CDR1 is LNHDA and CDR2 is SQIVND (reference sequence). Trimming took 6 bases from V and 3 from J, leaving 13 bases between them. CDR3 length: 14 amino acids. The chain's CDR3 is CASSTRGGTDTQYF. Written as DNA, the CDR3 is TGTGCCAGTAGCACCCGAGGGGGAACAGATACGCAGTATTTT.